Listed below are T cell receptor beta chains from one sample, sequenced in a study of shared clonotypes between healthy human individuals. Only in-frame clones appear in the TCRdb table, and some are missing; sequencing was by immunoSEQ multiplex PCR. The sample holds around 1.1 million clones, 70% to 85% seen once. The sequenced sample consisted of memory CD4+ T cells from PBMCs. The receptors stem from a man aged 18-30 years in good health. Some clones in this sample may be carry-over from other donors' samples. Each CDR3 is given with its conserved first and last residue. D genes are given only for firm matches. Part of the rows lack a size; the others show once, few, many or a class for expanded clones.

CDR3 DNA: TGCAGCGTTGAGGCTAGCGGGGCGTACAATGAGCAGTTCTTC
CDR3 protein: CSVEASGAYNEQFF
D gene: TRBD2
clone size: -
J gene: TRBJ2-1
V gene: TRBV29-1

CDR3 DNA: TGTGCCAGCTCACCACCAGGGCTTGCTGGGGCCAACGTCCTGACTTTC
CDR3 protein: CASSPPGLAGANVLTF
D gene: -
clone size: -
J gene: TRBJ2-6
V gene: TRBV18

CDR3 DNA: TGTGCCAGCAGCTTAGTGTCCGGGGCTAGCAATCAGCCCCAGCATTTT
CDR3 protein: CASSLVSGASNQPQHF
D gene: -
clone size: -
J gene: TRBJ1-5
V gene: TRBV7-2

CDR3 DNA: TGTGCCACCAGCGCTAGACAGGGACTCTACGAGCAGTACTTC
CDR3 protein: CATSARQGLYEQYF
D gene: -
clone size: -
J gene: TRBJ2-7
V gene: TRBV15

CDR3 DNA: TGTGCCACCAGATGGACCTCAAGCTCCTACGAGCAGTACTTC
CDR3 protein: CATRWTSSSYEQYF
D gene: -
clone size: -
J gene: TRBJ2-7
V gene: TRBV15

CDR3 DNA: TGCGCCAGCAGTGGACAGGGGTTATGGGAGACCCAGTACTTC
CDR3 protein: CASSGQGLWETQYF
D gene: TRBD1
clone size: -
J gene: TRBJ2-5
V gene: TRBV10-1

CDR3 DNA: TGCGCCAGCAGCTTGGCCCAGCGTACGGTCACAGATACGCAGTATTTT
CDR3 protein: CASSLAQRTVTDTQYF
D gene: -
clone size: -
J gene: TRBJ2-3
V gene: TRBV5-1

CDR3 DNA: TGTGCCAGCTCACCAAACCTGGACGACTACGAGCAGTACTTC
CDR3 protein: CASSPNLDDYEQYF
D gene: -
clone size: -
J gene: TRBJ2-7
V gene: TRBV18

CDR3 DNA: TGTGCCAGCAGCTTGGGTCCTAGCGGCACAGATACGCAGTATTTT
CDR3 protein: CASSLGPSGTDTQYF
D gene: -
clone size: once
J gene: TRBJ2-3
V gene: TRBV5-6

CDR3 DNA: TGTGCCAGCTGGCCCCGGGACGATGGGACCGGGGAGCTGTTTTTT
CDR3 protein: CASWPRDDGTGELFF
D gene: -
clone size: -
J gene: TRBJ2-2
V gene: TRBV6-5

CDR3 DNA: TGTGCCAGCAGCTTGCAGCACCGGGGCACAGATACGCAGTATTTT
CDR3 protein: CASSLQHRGTDTQYF
D gene: -
clone size: -
J gene: TRBJ2-3
V gene: TRBV5-6

CDR3 DNA: TGTGCCAGCAGCCAGGGGGCCAACTACAATGAGCAGTTCTTC
CDR3 protein: CASSQGANYNEQFF
D gene: TRBD1
clone size: -
J gene: TRBJ2-1
V gene: TRBV11-3

CDR3 DNA: TGTGCCAGTAGTATTTGGGGGAGGGCCGAAGATACGCAGTATTTT
CDR3 protein: CASSIWGRAEDTQYF
D gene: TRBD2
clone size: -
J gene: TRBJ2-3
V gene: TRBV19

CDR3 DNA: TGTGCCAGCAGCCTCGGAGGATCTCACAATGAGCAGTTCTTC
CDR3 protein: CASSLGGSHNEQFF
D gene: -
clone size: -
J gene: TRBJ2-1
V gene: TRBV7-3

CDR3 DNA: TGTGCCAGCAATAGACAGGCCGATACCGGGGAGCTGTTTTTT
CDR3 protein: CASNRQADTGELFF
D gene: -
clone size: -
J gene: TRBJ2-2
V gene: TRBV2

CDR3 DNA: TGTGCCAGCAGTCGACCCCCCCCGGGGACCCATGGCTACACCTTC
CDR3 protein: CASSRPPPGTHGYTF
D gene: -
clone size: many
J gene: TRBJ1-2
V gene: TRBV27

CDR3 DNA: TGTGCCAGTAGTCTAGCCTGGGAGTCAGCCGGGGAGCTGTTTTTT
CDR3 protein: CASSLAWESAGELFF
D gene: -
clone size: -
J gene: TRBJ2-2
V gene: TRBV19

CDR3 DNA: TGTGCCAGCAGGGGGCTAGCGGGCTCCTACAATGAGCAGTTCTTC
CDR3 protein: CASRGLAGSYNEQFF
D gene: TRBD2
clone size: -
J gene: TRBJ2-1
V gene: TRBV27

CDR3 DNA: TGCGCCAGCAGCGTGGACAGGAACACTGAAGCTTTCTTT
CDR3 protein: CASSVDRNTEAFF
D gene: -
clone size: -
J gene: TRBJ1-1
V gene: TRBV5-1

CDR3 DNA: TGTGCCAGCAAAGAAGGAGACAGGGACAGCAATCAGCCCCAGCATTTT
CDR3 protein: CASKEGDRDSNQPQHF
D gene: TRBD1
clone size: few
J gene: TRBJ1-5
V gene: TRBV28

CDR3 DNA: TGTGCCAGCAGCATGAATGGGGTCCAGCCCCAGCATTTT
CDR3 protein: CASSMNGVQPQHF
D gene: -
clone size: -
J gene: TRBJ1-5
V gene: TRBV7-9

CDR3 DNA: TGCAGCGTTTACTCCGACAGGGGGGGCTACACCTTC
CDR3 protein: CSVYSDRGGYTF
D gene: TRBD1
clone size: -
J gene: TRBJ1-2
V gene: TRBV29-1

CDR3 DNA: TGTGCCAGCAGCTTAGTGCTGGGCTACGAGCAGTACTTC
CDR3 protein: CASSLVLGYEQYF
D gene: -
clone size: -
J gene: TRBJ2-7
V gene: TRBV7-6

CDR3 DNA: TGTGCCAGCACGGGCCCTGGGGACACTGAAGCTTTCTTT
CDR3 protein: CASTGPGDTEAFF
D gene: -
clone size: -
J gene: TRBJ1-1
V gene: TRBV6-5

CDR3 DNA: TGTGCCAGCGCACCGGGACAGGAGACGTTTCGGCCCCAGCATTTT
CDR3 protein: CASAPGQETFRPQHF
D gene: TRBD1
clone size: -
J gene: TRBJ1-5
V gene: TRBV28

CDR3 DNA: TGTGCCAGCAGCCCCACAATGGGACAGATCATTTCCACTGAAGCTTTCTTT
CDR3 protein: CASSPTMGQIISTEAFF
D gene: TRBD1
clone size: -
J gene: TRBJ1-1
V gene: TRBV28

CDR3 DNA: TGCGCCAGCAGTCACCTAGCGGGGGCGAACTCCTACGAGCAGTACTTC
CDR3 protein: CASSHLAGANSYEQYF
D gene: TRBD2
clone size: -
J gene: TRBJ2-7
V gene: TRBV23-1

CDR3 DNA: TGTGCCAGCAGTTACTCGGGGGACAGGGCTAACTATGGCTACACCTTC
CDR3 protein: CASSYSGDRANYGYTF
D gene: TRBD1
clone size: -
J gene: TRBJ1-2
V gene: TRBV6-6

CDR3 DNA: TGTGCCAGCAGACCTCCCAGGGGCCAGAATCAGCCCCAGCATTTT
CDR3 protein: CASRPPRGQNQPQHF
D gene: -
clone size: -
J gene: TRBJ1-5
V gene: TRBV28

CDR3 DNA: TGTGCCAGCAGCGACCGACTAGCGGCCGAGCAGTACTTC
CDR3 protein: CASSDRLAAEQYF
D gene: TRBD2
clone size: few
J gene: TRBJ2-7
V gene: TRBV9

CDR3 DNA: TGTGCCAGCAGCTTAGCCCCTGGGACTAGCGGGCGCCTCCCTTTAAGCTCCTACAATGAGCAGTTCTTC
CDR3 protein: CASSLAPGTSGRLPLSSYNEQFF
D gene: TRBD2
clone size: once
J gene: TRBJ2-1
V gene: TRBV13

CDR3 DNA: TGTGCCAGCAGTACCGTGGATGCCCAGTACTTC
CDR3 protein: CASSTVDAQYF
D gene: -
clone size: -
J gene: TRBJ2-5
V gene: TRBV2

CDR3 DNA: TGTGCCAGCAGCACCGGACTAGCGGGGGGTAGCACAGATACGCAGTATTTT
CDR3 protein: CASSTGLAGGSTDTQYF
D gene: TRBD2
clone size: -
J gene: TRBJ2-3
V gene: TRBV9

CDR3 DNA: TGCAGCGTTGCCGGGTCTCGACTAGCGGAAGATACGCAGTATTTT
CDR3 protein: CSVAGSRLAEDTQYF
D gene: TRBD2
clone size: -
J gene: TRBJ2-3
V gene: TRBV29-1

CDR3 DNA: TGTGCCAGTACATTAGGGGGGGCCGGGAGCACTGAAGCTTTCTTT
CDR3 protein: CASTLGGAGSTEAFF
D gene: -
clone size: -
J gene: TRBJ1-1
V gene: TRBV6-1

CDR3 DNA: TGTGCCAGCAGCCACGGACTAGCGGGAAAATACGAGCAGTACTTC
CDR3 protein: CASSHGLAGKYEQYF
D gene: TRBD2
clone size: -
J gene: TRBJ2-7
V gene: TRBV7-6

CDR3 DNA: TGTGCCACCAGCAGAGACGGCAGATTGAACACTGAAGCTTTCTTT
CDR3 protein: CATSRDGRLNTEAFF
D gene: -
clone size: -
J gene: TRBJ1-1
V gene: TRBV15

CDR3 DNA: TGCGCCAGCTCCCTTGTCGGACTAAGACCGTATTTT
CDR3 protein: CASSLVGLRPYF
D gene: -
clone size: -
J gene: TRBJ2-3
V gene: TRBV5-1

CDR3 DNA: TGTGCCAGCAGCTCGTTAGCGGGAGCTGTCTCCTACAATGAGCAGTTCTTC
CDR3 protein: CASSSLAGAVSYNEQFF
D gene: TRBD2
clone size: many
J gene: TRBJ2-1
V gene: TRBV5-8

CDR3 DNA: TGTGCCAGCTCACGGGGACAGGGGGCCGGGAACACTGAAGCTTTCTTT
CDR3 protein: CASSRGQGAGNTEAFF
D gene: TRBD1
clone size: once
J gene: TRBJ1-1
V gene: TRBV18

CDR3 DNA: TGTGCCAACGTAAACCTCGGGACGGAGGACACTGAAGCTTTCTTT
CDR3 protein: CANVNLGTEDTEAFF
D gene: -
clone size: -
J gene: TRBJ1-1
V gene: TRBV6-5

CDR3 DNA: TGTGCCAGCAGTGACCCCTGGACAGGGGGACTTAGCAATCAGCCCCAGCATTTT
CDR3 protein: CASSDPWTGGLSNQPQHF
D gene: TRBD1
clone size: -
J gene: TRBJ1-5
V gene: TRBV6-4

CDR3 DNA: TGTGCCTGGAGCACGGGACAGGGGAATGAAAAACTGTTTTTT
CDR3 protein: CAWSTGQGNEKLFF
D gene: TRBD1
clone size: -
J gene: TRBJ1-4
V gene: TRBV30

CDR3 DNA: TGTGCCAGCAGTGAAGCGGTAGACAGATACTACACCTTC
CDR3 protein: CASSEAVDRYYTF
D gene: -
clone size: -
J gene: TRBJ1-2
V gene: TRBV2

CDR3 DNA: TGTGCCAGCAGTCCAGAGCGGGTCAGGGGCAATGAGCAGTTCTTC
CDR3 protein: CASSPERVRGNEQFF
D gene: -
clone size: few
J gene: TRBJ2-1
V gene: TRBV27